The sample holds many counts of the clone carrying this T cell receptor (beta chain). This sample was taken from a study of T cells in Graves' hyperthyroidism and ophthalmopathy. Overall study context: Prior to any treatment, at the point of initial diagnosis, peripheral blood was collected.

For the diagnoses, clinical symptoms, serum thyroxine and TRAb, thyroid ultrasound and orbital computed tomography were used. When hyperthyroidism was first diagnosed, the blood sample was taken, preceding any ophthalmopathy symptoms. Isolation of PBMCs was performed on 8.5 to 10 ml fresh peripheral blood. The CDR3 regions of TCR beta were amplified from RNA transcripts. Carried out on the TCR CDR3, a first-round RT-PCR used the HTBI primer set. TCRdb fed the multiplex PCR reads into MiXCR, producing one record per CDR3 protein. The repertoire holds under 750,000 distinct CDR3 sequences, with 18% as singletons. Material: blood. The sequence was collected from a woman aged 50 to 60 with Graves' hyperthyroidism that later progressed to Graves' ophthalmopathy.

This CDR3 is CASSGPKNTEAFF. CDR3 DNA: TGTGCCAGCAGTGGGCCGAAGAACACTGAAGCTTTCTTT. The chain is built from TRBV6-1 and TRBJ1-1; D remains unclear. Germline lookup yields CDR1 MNHNS and CDR2 SASEGT. Trimming took 4 bases from V and 1 from J, leaving 7 bases between them. The CDR3 sequence is 13 residues long.